These T cell receptor beta chains were read from a single sample in a study of CD8 T cells in Susac syndrome. TCRdb reanalysed the immunoSEQ multiplex PCR reads using MiXCR and keeps one entry per CDR3 protein. The data show about 130,000 distinct CDR3 sequences, more than 90% seen once. The sequenced sample consisted of CD4+ T cells from PBMCs. The receptors here all came from a human donor in good health. CDR3s include the opening cysteine and the closing phenylalanine or tryptophan. The D gene is left open where the match is weak. Some rows have no size entry. The others give once, few or many, or a class for an expanded clone.

j_call | clone_size | d_call | v_call | cdr3_nt | cdr3_aa
TRBJ1-2 | . | . | TRBV29-1 | TGCAGCGTTGAGGGGGGAGAGAACTATGGCTACACCTTC | CSVEGGENYGYTF
TRBJ2-1 | . | . | TRBV18 | TGTGCCAGCTCACCAGAGGAGACTCTCCTGAATGAGCAGTTCTTC | CASSPEETLLNEQFF
TRBJ2-6 | . | TRBD1 | TRBV7-9 | TGTGCCAGCAGCTTAGTTTCCCTTACAGGGGGCGCTGGGGCCAACGTCCTGACTTTC | CASSLVSLTGGAGANVLTF
TRBJ1-2 | . | . | TRBV7-6 | TGTGCCAGCGGGGGCGCAGGGTCCCTTAACTATGGCTACACCTTC | CASGGAGSLNYGYTF
TRBJ1-1 | . | . | TRBV11-2 | TGTGCCAGCAGCTTCAACTGGGGCACCGTGAACACTGAAGCTTTCTTT | CASSFNWGTVNTEAFF
TRBJ2-5 | . | TRBD2 | TRBV6-2/TRBV6-3 | TGTGCCAGCAGTTACTTTCTAGCGGGAGGCAAATTCCAAGAGACCCAGTACTTC | CASSYFLAGGKFQETQYF
TRBJ1-1 | . | . | TRBV28 | TGTGCCAGCAGTTTGCGGGTTGGGGCTGGCAACACTGAAGCTTTCTTT | CASSLRVGAGNTEAFF
TRBJ1-2 | . | TRBD1 | TRBV18 | TGTGCCCGCTCACCAGAGGACAGGTCCTATGGCTACACCTTC | CARSPEDRSYGYTF
TRBJ1-2 | . | . | TRBV18 | TGTGCCAGCCGAAGGACTGAGGTCTATGGCTACACCTTC | CASRRTEVYGYTF
TRBJ1-1 | . | . | TRBV15 | TGTGCCACCAGCAGAGATTTTAGCACTGAAGCTTTCTTT | CATSRDFSTEAFF
TRBJ2-1 | . | TRBD2 | TRBV20-1 | TGCAGTGCTAGAATTGCGGGGGCCTACAATGAGCAGTTCTTC | CSARIAGAYNEQFF
TRBJ1-3 | . | . | TRBV7-8 | TGTGCCAGCAGCTTAAACCTCGGTGGAAACACCATATATTTT | CASSLNLGGNTIYF
TRBJ1-1 | . | . | TRBV7-2 | TGTGCCAGCAGCTTCCAGATGAACACTGAAGCTTTCTTT | CASSFQMNTEAFF
TRBJ1-2 | . | . | TRBV4-1 | TGCGCCAGCAGCCAAGAACAGGGTAGCTATGGCTACACCTTC | CASSQEQGSYGYTF
TRBJ1-2 | few | . | TRBV6-2/TRBV6-3 | TGTGCCAGCAGTTACGGCGGCTATGGCTACACCTTC | CASSYGGYGYTF
TRBJ2-3 | once | . | TRBV7-2 | TGTGCCAGCAGCGTGGATCGGGCCGATACGCAGTATTTT | CASSVDRADTQYF
TRBJ2-4 | . | . | TRBV9 | TGTGCCAGCAGCGTAGGGCGGGAAAACATTCAGTACTTC | CASSVGRENIQYF
TRBJ2-5 | . | . | TRBV5-6 | TGTGCCAGCAGCAGCGAGAGTCAGGAGACCCAGTACTTC | CASSSESQETQYF
TRBJ1-1 | . | TRBD1 | TRBV28 | TGTGCCAGCGCGGACAGGAAGCACACTGAAGCTTTCTTT | CASADRKHTEAFF
TRBJ1-4 | . | TRBD1 | TRBV2 | TGTGCCAGCAGGACGGGACAGGGAGGAGCGCATGAAAAACTGTTTTTT | CASRTGQGGAHEKLFF
TRBJ2-7 | once | . | TRBV5-1 | TGCGCCAGCAGCTTGGGACAGGCTCAAATCTACGAGCAGTACTTC | CASSLGQAQIYEQYF
TRBJ1-3 | once | . | TRBV29-1 | TGCAGCGTCCTAGGGTCGGGCTCTGGAAACACCATATATTTT | CSVLGSGSGNTIYF
TRBJ1-2 | . | TRBD1 | TRBV15 | TGTGCCACCAGCAGTGACAGGGAGTTTGGCTACACCTTC | CATSSDREFGYTF
TRBJ2-3 | . | . | TRBV6-5 | TGTGCCAGCACCCCCGACGGGACCCACACAGATACGCAGTATTTT | CASTPDGTHTDTQYF
TRBJ1-2 | . | . | TRBV18 | TGTGCCAGCTCACCACGACAGCCGACCGCCTATGGCTACACCTTC | CASSPRQPTAYGYTF
TRBJ1-1 | . | TRBD1 | TRBV10-3 | TGTGCCATCAAAGGACAGGGGGCCGGGAACACTGAAGCTTTCTTT | CAIKGQGAGNTEAFF
TRBJ1-5 | . | . | TRBV29-1 | TGCAGCGTTGGGGAGAATAGCAATCAGCCCCAGCATTTT | CSVGENSNQPQHF
TRBJ1-1 | . | . | TRBV29-1 | TGCAGCGTTGGAACCGGGACCTCGAACACTGAAGCTTTCTTT | CSVGTGTSNTEAFF
TRBJ1-5 | . | . | TRBV7-2 | TGTGCCAGCAGCTTATACCCCAATCAGCCCCAGCTTTTT | CASSLYPNQPQLF
TRBJ2-3 | . | . | TRBV11-2 | TGTGCCAGCAGCAATACAGGGCGCGGTGCAGATACGCAGTATTTT | CASSNTGRGADTQYF
TRBJ2-7 | . | TRBD1 | TRBV12-3/TRBV12-4 | TGTGCCAGCAGTGGACAGGGCTCCTACGAGCAGTACTTC | CASSGQGSYEQYF
TRBJ1-5 | . | . | TRBV12-3/TRBV12-4 | TGTGCCAGCAGTCCCACCAGCAGCAATCAGCCCCAGCATTTT | CASSPTSSNQPQHF
TRBJ1-2 | . | . | TRBV29-1 | TGCAGCGCTTCCGGAGGACAGATTGATATTGGTGGCTACACCTTC | CSASGGQIDIGGYTF
TRBJ1-1 | . | . | TRBV6-5 | TGTGCCAGCAGTTACTGGGGTGAAGCTTTCTTT | CASSYWGEAFF
TRBJ1-1 | . | TRBD1 | TRBV6-2/TRBV6-3 | TGTGCCAGCAGCCGAACGGACAGGGTGCTTTTGATGAACACTGAAGCTTTCTTT | CASSRTDRVLLMNTEAFF
TRBJ1-2 | . | . | TRBV20-1 | TGCAGTGCTAGACCCCCCGGCAGGGAAGGCTACACCTTC | CSARPPGREGYTF
TRBJ1-2 | . | TRBD1 | TRBV7-8 | TGTGCCAGCAGCTTAGCCCTGACAGGGGATGGCTACACCTTC | CASSLALTGDGYTF
TRBJ2-7 | . | . | TRBV6-2/TRBV6-3 | TGTGCCAGCAGTTACTCCCTCGCGAGCCAAGGGAACTCCTACGAGCAGTACTTC | CASSYSLASQGNSYEQYF
TRBJ2-7 | . | TRBD1 | TRBV19 | TGTGCCAGTAGTTTCTCACAGGGGGCCTCCTACGAGCAGTACTTC | CASSFSQGASYEQYF
TRBJ1-2 | . | TRBD1 | TRBV7-9 | TGTGCCAGCAGCCAGGACAGGGGGGGGCATCGCTATGGCTACACCTTC | CASSQDRGGHRYGYTF
TRBJ2-7 | . | TRBD2 | TRBV6-5 | TGTGCCAGCAACAAAGGACTAGCGGGATTCCAAGAGCAGTACTTC | CASNKGLAGFQEQYF
TRBJ1-1 | once | . | TRBV10-3 | TGTGCCATCAGTGACGATGTGGAATCTGAAGCTTTCTTT | CAISDDVESEAFF
TRBJ1-3 | . | . | TRBV18 | TGTGCCAGCTCACCTCCGTCGAGGGGGGCCAACTCTGGAAACACCATATATTTT | CASSPPSRGANSGNTIYF
TRBJ2-5 | . | TRBD2 | TRBV2 | TGTGCCAGCAGCCCCCGACTAGCAAGCGAGACCCAGTACTTC | CASSPRLASETQYF
TRBJ2-5 | . | . | TRBV6-2/TRBV6-3 | TGTGCCAGCAGTTTCCCAGATCAAGAGACCCAGTACTTC | CASSFPDQETQYF
TRBJ1-5 | . | . | TRBV19 | TGTGCCAGTAGTATTGTAGGTGGGGGCAATCAGCCCCAGCATTTT | CASSIVGGGNQPQHF
TRBJ1-2 | . | TRBD1 | TRBV20-1 | TGCAGTGCTAGAGTCCGGACAGGGAACGGCTACACCTTC | CSARVRTGNGYTF
TRBJ2-1 | . | . | TRBV29-1 | TGCAGCGTCCTCACGGACAGAAATGAGCAGTTCTTC | CSVLTDRNEQFF
TRBJ2-3 | . | TRBD2 | TRBV20-1 | TGCAGTGCTTCAGGGCTAGCGGGAGGGCCGCGAAGCACAGATACGCAGTATTTT | CSASGLAGGPRSTDTQYF
TRBJ1-5 | . | . | TRBV4-3 | TGCGCCAGCAGCCGGAGCCCAGGGGCCCAGCCCCAGCATTTT | CASSRSPGAQPQHF
TRBJ2-7 | . | . | TRBV27 | TGTGCCAGCAGTCCCACGGGAAGATCCTACGAGCAGTACTTC | CASSPTGRSYEQYF
TRBJ1-1 | . | . | TRBV11-2 | TGTGCCAGCAGCTTAGCAGGGTGGGGCACTGAAGCTTTCTTT | CASSLAGWGTEAFF
TRBJ1-2 | . | . | TRBV18 | TGTGCCAGCTCACCATCAGGCAGAAACTATGGCTACACCTTC | CASSPSGRNYGYTF